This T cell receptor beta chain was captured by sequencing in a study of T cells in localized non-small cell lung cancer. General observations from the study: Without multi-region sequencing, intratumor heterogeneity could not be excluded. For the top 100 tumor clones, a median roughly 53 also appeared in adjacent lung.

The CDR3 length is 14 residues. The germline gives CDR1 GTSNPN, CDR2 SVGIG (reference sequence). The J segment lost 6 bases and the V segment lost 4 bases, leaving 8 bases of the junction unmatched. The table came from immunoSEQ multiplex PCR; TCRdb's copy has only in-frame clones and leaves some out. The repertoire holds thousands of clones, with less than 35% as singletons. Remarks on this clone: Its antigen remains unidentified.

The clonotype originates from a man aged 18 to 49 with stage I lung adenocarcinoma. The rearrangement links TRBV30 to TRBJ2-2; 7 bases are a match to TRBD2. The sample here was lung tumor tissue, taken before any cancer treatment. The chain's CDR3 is CAWTPTSLAGELFF. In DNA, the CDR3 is TGTGCCTGGACACCGACTAGCCTGGCCGGGGAGCTGTTTTTT.